A selection of T cell receptor beta chains follows, all from one sample in a study of OX40 agonist ivuxolimab in advanced cancers. Assay: immunoSEQ multiplex PCR; the TCRdb copy retains only in-frame clones and omits some. This sample has about 34,000 clones, with approximately 82% found just once. Source: CD4+ or CD8+ T cells sorted from blood, taken in a trial of the OX40 agonist ivuxolimab. The receptors come from an adult with an advanced solid tumor such as melanoma, head and neck, liver or kidney cancer. Each CDR3 is given without its conserved first and last residue. Each record gives: D gene, V gene, J gene, CDR3 length, CDR3 protein. A D gene is named only where the DNA matches it firmly.

>.|TRBV7-2|TRBJ1-2|12
ASSYGWGNYGYT
>.|TRBV7-2|TRBJ1-1|9
ASSLRDTAF
>.|TRBV9|TRBJ1-1|12
ASSVVRGNTEAF
>.|TRBV5-1|TRBJ2-3|12
ASSVSGAPDTQY
>.|TRBV7-2|TRBJ1-2|14
ASSLSRGTKNYGYT
>TRBD2|TRBV7-9|TRBJ2-2|12
ASSSQRGGGELF
>.|TRBV19|TRBJ1-2|12
ASSTGGRYYGYT
>.|TRBV27|TRBJ1-6|12
ASSFDPWGSPLH
>.|TRBV7-2|TRBJ2-5|12
ASSLGPLGETQY
>.|TRBV19|TRBJ1-4|12
ASRSDATNEKLF
>.|TRBV6-5|TRBJ1-4|13
ASSLQFATNEKLF
>.|TRBV30|TRBJ1-6|12
AWSATPWDSPLH
>TRBD2|TRBV7-7|TRBJ2-3|13
ASSTTSGRSDTQY
>.|TRBV6-4|TRBJ1-2|11
ASSDSAGYGYT
>.|TRBV19|TRBJ2-7|13
ASSILNGESYEQY
>.|TRBV5-4|TRBJ2-2|14
ASSPLLRQNTGELF
>.|TRBV19|TRBJ1-6|10
ASSIAESPLH
>.|TRBV18|TRBJ2-2|14
ASSPQDRLGTGELF
>TRBD1|TRBV7-8|TRBJ1-4|11
ASSRGQPEKLF
>.|TRBV7-8|TRBJ1-4|11
ASSLSNGEKLF
>.|TRBV5-6|TRBJ2-1|9
ASTTGERQF
>.|TRBV7-2|TRBJ2-7|12
ASSLKGQAYEQY
>.|TRBV28|TRBJ1-3|14
ASSSSGHLGKNTIY
>TRBD1|TRBV30|TRBJ1-4|12
AWRAGQLNEKLF
>.|TRBV7-9|TRBJ2-1|12
ASSPLLGDHEQF
>.|TRBV2|TRBJ1-2|12
ASSASQGSYGYT
>TRBD1|TRBV18|TRBJ2-7|13
ASSPGTGLVYEQY
>TRBD1|TRBV7-8|TRBJ1-4|14
ASSLGDRLQGEKLF
>.|TRBV2|TRBJ1-5|12
ASSIDQTRQPQH
>.|TRBV14|TRBJ1-1|11
ASSLQGNTEAF
>.|TRBV6-5|TRBJ1-2|10
ASTNTGTGYT
>.|TRBV11-2|TRBJ2-2|14
ASSLATPLGTGELF
>TRBD2|TRBV6-5|TRBJ2-2|13
ASSYAGGRTGELF
>.|TRBV6-4|TRBJ1-1|11
ASSVVMNTEAF
>.|TRBV7-2|TRBJ2-1|14
ASSLMGGTAYNEQF
>.|TRBV15|TRBJ2-2|14
ATSRVFGVGERELF
>TRBD1|TRBV19|TRBJ2-4|14
ASNDRGTDGKNIQY
>TRBD1|TRBV6-1|TRBJ1-5|12
ASSSGQGNQPQH
>.|TRBV28|TRBJ2-4|13
ASSLSGQTWNIQY
>TRBD2|TRBV5-8|TRBJ2-3|15
ASTPGGTSGDTDTQY
>.|TRBV7-2|TRBJ1-1|14
ASSLHPRAGDTEAF
>TRBD2|TRBV5-1|TRBJ2-1|14
ASSSQLAGGINEQF
>TRBD1|TRBV7-3|TRBJ2-2|13
ASSETGWNTGELF
>.|TRBV10-1|TRBJ1-1|10
ASSTGGTEAF
>.|TRBV7-2|TRBJ2-7|11
ASSSEVGYEQY
>TRBD1|TRBV7-8|TRBJ1-2|11
ASGPTGARGYT